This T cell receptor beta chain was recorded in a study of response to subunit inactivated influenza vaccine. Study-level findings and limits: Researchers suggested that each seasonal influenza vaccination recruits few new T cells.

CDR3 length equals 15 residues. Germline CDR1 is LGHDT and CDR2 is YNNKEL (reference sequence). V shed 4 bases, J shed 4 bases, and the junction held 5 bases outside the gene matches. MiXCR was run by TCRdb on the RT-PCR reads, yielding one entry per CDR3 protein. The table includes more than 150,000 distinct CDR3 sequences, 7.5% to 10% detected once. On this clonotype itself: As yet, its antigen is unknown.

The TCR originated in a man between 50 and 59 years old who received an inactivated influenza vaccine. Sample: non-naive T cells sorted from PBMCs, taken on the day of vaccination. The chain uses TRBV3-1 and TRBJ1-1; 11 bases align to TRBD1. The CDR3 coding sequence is TGTGCCAGCAGCCGGTCCGGGACAGGGGGCACTGAAGCTTTCTTT. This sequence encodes CASSRSGTGGTEAFF.